The T cell receptor (beta chain) under discussion was sequenced for a study of radiation and T cells in renal cell carcinoma. V was cut by 5 bases and J by 0 bases, with 4 bases left in between. The CDR3 has 12 residues. Germline CDR1 reads SGHVS; CDR2 reads FNYEAQ. Time point given: blood 2 weeks post-SBRT. The sample's treatment: 15 Gy SBRT to primary tumor, nephrectomy 4 weeks later. The table came from immunoSEQ multiplex PCR; TCRdb's copy has only in-frame clones and leaves some out. The top ten hold under 25% of the sample, which has some 80,000 clones, 80% to 90% seen once. The chain couples TRBV7-6 to TRBJ2-5; D is unclear. The sample consisted of blood, taken from a patient whose treatment included radiotherapy and nephrectomy. The TCR sequence derives from a woman between 50 and 59 years old with renal cell carcinoma. Here the CDR3 DNA reads TGTGCCAGCAGCAACGACCAAGAGACCCAGTACTTC. Translated, it gives CASSNDQETQYF.